This T cell receptor beta chain was identified in a study of Ad26.COV2.S vaccination and SARS-CoV-2 variants. Study-level information: A COV1001 Ad26.COV2.S trial-arm participant provided the sample. Each vaccinee took Ad26.COV2.S intramuscularly, once or twice 56 days apart.

The method was immunoSEQ multiplex PCR; TCRdb's version includes in-frame clones alone and lacks a portion of them. Of some 340,000 clones listed, about 82% were seen once; the top ten hold less than 2%. Noted treatment: around 19 received Ad26.COV2.S at low or high dose, single or two shots; about 5 received placebo; per-sample allocation not given. At day 63 after the first vaccine or placebo injection, samples were drawn. V gave up 2 bases and J gave up 8 bases, with 18 bases separating them. CDR1 and CDR2 from the germline V gene are MNHNY and SVGAGI (reference sequence). The CDR3 consists of 15 residues.

The receptor's source is a person aged 18-65 years who received the Ad26.COV2.S COVID-19 vaccine or a placebo. The V call is TRBV6-6, the J call TRBJ1-2; tentatively, D is TRBD1 (5 bases). The sequencing here drew on peripheral blood, taken in a trial of Ad26.COV2.S vaccine versus placebo. CDR3 protein: CASSYPSGGKAGYTF. CDR3 DNA: TGTGCCAGCAGTTACCCCAGCGGGGGGAAGGCGGGCTACACCTTC.